Listed here is a single TCR beta chain. This specimen comes from a study of blood T cell repertoires in COVID-19. Germline V gene data show CDR1 as MDHEN and CDR2 as SYDVKM. The germline V and J ends were trimmed by 5 bases and 7 bases, with 18 bases remaining between them. This CDR3 contains 14 residues. Sequencing used immunoSEQ multiplex PCR; TCRdb keeps in-frame clones, though not all of them. Of under 30,000 clones listed, about 80% are singletons. J is TRBJ2-7 and V is TRBV28, with D unresolved. The sequenced sample was peripheral blood. This clonotype originated in a woman aged 70-85 years with acute or convalescent COVID-19. The CDR3 here is CASSQLASLEEQYF. Written as DNA, the CDR3 is TGTGCCAGCAGTCAACTGGCCTCTTTGGAGGAGCAGTACTTC.